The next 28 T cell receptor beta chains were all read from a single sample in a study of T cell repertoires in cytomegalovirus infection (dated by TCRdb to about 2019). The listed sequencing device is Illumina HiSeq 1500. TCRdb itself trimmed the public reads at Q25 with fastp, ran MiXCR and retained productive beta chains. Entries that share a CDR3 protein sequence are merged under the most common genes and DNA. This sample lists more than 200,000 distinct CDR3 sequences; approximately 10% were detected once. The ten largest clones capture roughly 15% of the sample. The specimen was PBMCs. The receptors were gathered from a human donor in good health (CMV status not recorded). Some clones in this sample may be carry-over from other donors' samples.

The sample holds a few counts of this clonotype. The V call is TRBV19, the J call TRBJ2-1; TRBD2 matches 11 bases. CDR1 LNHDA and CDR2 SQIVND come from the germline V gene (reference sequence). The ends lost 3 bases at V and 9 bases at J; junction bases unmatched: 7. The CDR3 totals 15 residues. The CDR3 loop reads CASSMSSGRGSEQFF. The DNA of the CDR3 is TGTGCCAGTAGTATGAGTAGCGGGAGGGGGAGTGAGCAGTTCTTC.

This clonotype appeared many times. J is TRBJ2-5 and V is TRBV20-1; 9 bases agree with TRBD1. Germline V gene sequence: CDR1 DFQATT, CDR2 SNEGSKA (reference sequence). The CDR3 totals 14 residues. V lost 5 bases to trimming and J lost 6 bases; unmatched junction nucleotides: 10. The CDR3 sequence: CSAPGTGILQTQYF. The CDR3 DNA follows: TGCAGTGCTCCCGGGACAGGGATATTGCAGACCCAGTACTTC.

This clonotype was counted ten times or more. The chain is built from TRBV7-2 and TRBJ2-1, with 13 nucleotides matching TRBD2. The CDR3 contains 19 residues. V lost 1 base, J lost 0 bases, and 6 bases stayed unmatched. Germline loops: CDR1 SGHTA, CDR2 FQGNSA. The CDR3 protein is CASSLVTGLAGSSYNEQFF. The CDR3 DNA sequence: TGTGCCAGCAGCTTAGTGACGGGACTAGCGGGGAGCTCCTACAATGAGCAGTTCTTC.

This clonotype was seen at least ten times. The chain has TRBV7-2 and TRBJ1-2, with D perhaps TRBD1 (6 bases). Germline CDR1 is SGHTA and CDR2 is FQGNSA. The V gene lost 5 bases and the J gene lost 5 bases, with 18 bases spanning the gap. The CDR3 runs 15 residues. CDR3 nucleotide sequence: TGTGCCAGCAGCGAATCAGGGGTTCAGGGATATGGCTACACCTTC. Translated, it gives CASSESGVQGYGYTF.

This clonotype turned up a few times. This chain's CDR3 is CASRGTGGNQPQHF. The CDR3 nucleotides read TGTGCCAGCAGGGGAACAGGGGGCAATCAGCCCCAGCATTTT. The chain is built from TRBV28 and TRBJ1-5; 7 bases fit TRBD1. V gave up 6 bases and J gave up 2 bases; unmatched junction bases: 4. CDR1 and CDR2 from the germline V gene are MDHEN and SYDVKM. The CDR3 loop spans 14 amino acids.

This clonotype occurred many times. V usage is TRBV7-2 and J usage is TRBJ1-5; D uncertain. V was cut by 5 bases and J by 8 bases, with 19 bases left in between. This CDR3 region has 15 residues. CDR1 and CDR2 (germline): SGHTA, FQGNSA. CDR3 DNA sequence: TGTGCCAGCAGCCCGGAGCAGTCTCTTGCGGAGCCCCAGCATTTT. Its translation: CASSPEQSLAEPQHF.

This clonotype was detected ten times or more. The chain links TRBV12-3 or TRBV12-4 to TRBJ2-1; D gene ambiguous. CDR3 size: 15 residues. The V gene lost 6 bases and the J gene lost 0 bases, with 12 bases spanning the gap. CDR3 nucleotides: TGTGCCAGCAGCCCCGACGGAAGCTCCTACAATGAGCAGTTCTTC. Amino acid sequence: CASSPDGSSYNEQFF.

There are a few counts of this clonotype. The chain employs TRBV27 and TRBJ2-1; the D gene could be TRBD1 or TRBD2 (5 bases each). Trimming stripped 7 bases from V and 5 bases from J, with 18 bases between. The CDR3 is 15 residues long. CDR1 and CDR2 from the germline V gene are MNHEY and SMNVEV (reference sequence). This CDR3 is CASTPLAGRDNEQFF. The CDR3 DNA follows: TGTGCCAGCACTCCCCTGGCAGGGCGGGACAATGAGCAGTTCTTC.

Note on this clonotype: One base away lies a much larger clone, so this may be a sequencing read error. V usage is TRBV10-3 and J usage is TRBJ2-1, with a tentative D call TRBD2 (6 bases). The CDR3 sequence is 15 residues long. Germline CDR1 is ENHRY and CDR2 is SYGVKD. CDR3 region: CTISESDYQRDEQFF. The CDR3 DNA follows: TGTACCATCAGTGAGTCGGACTACCAACGGGATGAGCAGTTCTTC.

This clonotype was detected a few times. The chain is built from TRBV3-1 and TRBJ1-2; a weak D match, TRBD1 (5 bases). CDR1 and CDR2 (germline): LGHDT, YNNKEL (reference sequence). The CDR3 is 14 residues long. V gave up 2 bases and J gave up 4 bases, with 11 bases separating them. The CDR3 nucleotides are TGTGCCAGCAGCCAATCTCACGGGACCTATGGCTACACCTTC. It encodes CASSQSHGTYGYTF.

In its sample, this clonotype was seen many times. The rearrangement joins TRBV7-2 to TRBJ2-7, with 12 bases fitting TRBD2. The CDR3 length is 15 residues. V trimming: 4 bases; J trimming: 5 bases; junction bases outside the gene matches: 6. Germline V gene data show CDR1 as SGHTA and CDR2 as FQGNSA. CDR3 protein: CASSWTSGKGNEQYF. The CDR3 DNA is TGTGCCAGCAGCTGGACTAGCGGGAAGGGAAACGAGCAGTACTTC.

The CDR3 spells CSAPGLYNEQFF. Written as DNA, the CDR3 is TGCAGTGCTCCGGGACTTTACAATGAGCAGTTCTTC. The genes are TRBV20-1 and TRBJ2-1, with D perhaps matching TRBD2 (6 bases). V was pared by 5 bases and J by 4 bases, with 9 bases between. The CDR3 is 12 amino acids. The germline CDR1 and CDR2 sequences are DFQATT and SNEGSKA (reference sequence).

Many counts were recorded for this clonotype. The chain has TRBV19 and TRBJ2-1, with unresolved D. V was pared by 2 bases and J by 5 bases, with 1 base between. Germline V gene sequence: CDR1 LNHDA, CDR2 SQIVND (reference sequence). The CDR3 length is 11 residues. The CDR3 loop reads CASSIHNEQFF. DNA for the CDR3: TGTGCCAGTAGTATACACAATGAGCAGTTCTTC.

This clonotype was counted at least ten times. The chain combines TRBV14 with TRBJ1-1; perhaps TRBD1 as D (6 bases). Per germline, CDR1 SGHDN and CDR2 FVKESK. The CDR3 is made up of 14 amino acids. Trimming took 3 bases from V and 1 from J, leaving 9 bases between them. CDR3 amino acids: CASSQGARNTEAFF. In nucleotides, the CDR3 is TGTGCCAGCAGCCAGGGGGCCCGGAACACTGAAGCTTTCTTT.

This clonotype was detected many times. The CDR3: CATSDLSDNGNEQFF. The CDR3 DNA reads TGTGCCACCAGTGATTTATCGGATAACGGGAATGAGCAGTTCTTC. The chain recombines TRBV24-1 with TRBJ2-1; D is unclear. The V gene's germline CDR1 is KGHDR and CDR2 SFDVKD. The V end was cut by 1 base, the J end by 7 bases, with 13 bases between. This CDR3 comprises 15 residues.

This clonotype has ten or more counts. This chain's CDR3 is CASSLDGKLFF. DNA for the CDR3: TGTGCCAGCAGCTTAGACGGAAAACTGTTTTTT. This chain connects TRBV7-2 to TRBJ1-4; D is ambiguous. The CDR3 has 11 amino acids. The ends were cut back, 1 base at V and 10 bases at J, with 4 bases in the middle. Germline lookup yields CDR1 SGHTA and CDR2 FQGNSA.

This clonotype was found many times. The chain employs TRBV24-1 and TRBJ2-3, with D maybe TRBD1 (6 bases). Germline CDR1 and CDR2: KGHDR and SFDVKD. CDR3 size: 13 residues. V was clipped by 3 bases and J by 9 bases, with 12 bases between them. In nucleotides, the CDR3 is TGTGCCACCAGTGATGATACCAGGGGAACGCAGTATTTT. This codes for CATSDDTRGTQYF.

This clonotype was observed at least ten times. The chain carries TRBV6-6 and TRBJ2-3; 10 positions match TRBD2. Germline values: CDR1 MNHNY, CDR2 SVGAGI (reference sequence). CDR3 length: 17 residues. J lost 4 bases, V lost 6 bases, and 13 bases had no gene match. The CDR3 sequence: CASRGVSGGARADTQYF. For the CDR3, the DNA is TGTGCCAGCAGGGGGGTGAGCGGGGGGGCCAGGGCAGATACGCAGTATTTT.

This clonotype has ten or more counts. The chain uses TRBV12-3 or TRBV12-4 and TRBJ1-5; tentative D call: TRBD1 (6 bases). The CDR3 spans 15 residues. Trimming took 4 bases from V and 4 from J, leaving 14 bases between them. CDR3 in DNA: TGTGCCAGCAGTTCAGGGGCCCAACAAAATCAGCCCCAGCATTTT. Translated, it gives CASSSGAQQNQPQHF.

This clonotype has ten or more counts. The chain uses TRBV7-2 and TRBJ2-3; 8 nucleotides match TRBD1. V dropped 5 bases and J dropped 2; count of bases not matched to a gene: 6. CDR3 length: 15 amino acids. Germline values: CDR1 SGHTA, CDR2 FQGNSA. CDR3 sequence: CASSQHRGVTDTQYF. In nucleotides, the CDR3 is TGTGCCAGCAGCCAACACAGGGGGGTCACAGATACGCAGTATTTT. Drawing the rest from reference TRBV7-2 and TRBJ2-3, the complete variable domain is GAGVSQSPSNKVTEKGKDVELRCDPISGHTALYWYRQSLGQGLEFLIYFQGNSAPDKSGLPSDRFSAERTGGSVSTLTIQRTQQEDSAVYLCASSQHRGVTDTQYFGPGTRLTVL.

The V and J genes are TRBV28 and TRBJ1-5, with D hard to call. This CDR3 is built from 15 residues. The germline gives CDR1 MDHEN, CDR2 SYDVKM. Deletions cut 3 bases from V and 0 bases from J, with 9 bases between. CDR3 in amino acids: CASSLGIDSNQPQHF. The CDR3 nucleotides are TGTGCCAGCAGTTTGGGTATTGATAGCAATCAGCCCCAGCATTTT. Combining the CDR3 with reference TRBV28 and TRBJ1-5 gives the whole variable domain DVKVTQSSRYLVKRTGEKVFLECVQDMDHENMFWYRQDPGLGLRLIYFSYDVKMKEKGDIPEGYSVSREKKERFSLILESASTNQTSMYLCASSLGIDSNQPQHFGDGTRLSIL.

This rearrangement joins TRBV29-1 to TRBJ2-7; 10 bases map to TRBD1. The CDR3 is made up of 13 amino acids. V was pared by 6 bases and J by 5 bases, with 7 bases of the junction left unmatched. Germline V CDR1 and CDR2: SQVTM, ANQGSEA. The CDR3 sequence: CSVRQGASNEQYF. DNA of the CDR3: TGCAGCGTACGACAGGGGGCATCGAACGAGCAGTACTTC.

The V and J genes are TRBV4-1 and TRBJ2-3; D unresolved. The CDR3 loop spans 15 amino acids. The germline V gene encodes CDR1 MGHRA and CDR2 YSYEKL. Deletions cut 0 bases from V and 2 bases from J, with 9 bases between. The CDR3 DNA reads TGCGCCAGCAGCCAAGATTTCGGGTTCACAGATACGCAGTATTTT. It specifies CASSQDFGFTDTQYF.

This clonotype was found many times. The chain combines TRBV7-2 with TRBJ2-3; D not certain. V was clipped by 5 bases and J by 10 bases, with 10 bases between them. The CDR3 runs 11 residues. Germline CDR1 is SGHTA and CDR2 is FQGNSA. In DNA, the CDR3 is TGTGCCAGCAGCCCTCTAACGGCGCAGTATTTT. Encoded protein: CASSPLTAQYF.

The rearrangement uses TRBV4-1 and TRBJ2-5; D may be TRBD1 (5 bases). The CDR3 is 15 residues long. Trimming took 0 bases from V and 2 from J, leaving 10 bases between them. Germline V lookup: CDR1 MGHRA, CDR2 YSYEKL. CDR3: CASSQDRAGQETQYF. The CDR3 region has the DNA TGCGCCAGCAGCCAAGATCGGGCAGGGCAAGAGACCCAGTACTTC.

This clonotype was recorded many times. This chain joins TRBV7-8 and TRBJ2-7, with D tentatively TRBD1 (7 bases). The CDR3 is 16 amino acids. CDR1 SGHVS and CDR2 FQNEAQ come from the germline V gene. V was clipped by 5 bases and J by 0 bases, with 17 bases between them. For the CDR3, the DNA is TGTGCCAGCAGCGCGGGACAGAGATTTAGCTCCTACGAGCAGTACTTC. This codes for CASSAGQRFSSYEQYF.

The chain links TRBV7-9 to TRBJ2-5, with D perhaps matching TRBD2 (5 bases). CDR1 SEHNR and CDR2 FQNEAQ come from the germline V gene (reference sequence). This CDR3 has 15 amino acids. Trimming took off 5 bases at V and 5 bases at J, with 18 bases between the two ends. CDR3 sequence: CASSASPPSGETQYF. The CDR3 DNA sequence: TGTGCCAGCAGCGCTAGCCCTCCCTCCGGGGAGACCCAGTACTTC.

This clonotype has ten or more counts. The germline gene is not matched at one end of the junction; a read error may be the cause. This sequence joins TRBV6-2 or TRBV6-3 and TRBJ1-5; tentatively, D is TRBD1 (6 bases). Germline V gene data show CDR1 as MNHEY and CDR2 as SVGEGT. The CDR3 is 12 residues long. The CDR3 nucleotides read TGTGCCAGCAGTTACGTGGGGGCCCCGGCCTCTTTT. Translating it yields CASSYVGAPASF.